This T cell receptor beta chain was identified during a study of T-cell memory formation after mild COVID-19. This clonotype was observed many times. The antigen is undetermined. From 5'RACE with constant-segment primers came TCR alpha and TCR beta cDNA libraries that carried sample barcodes and UMIs. TCRdb independently ran MiXCR on the 5' RACE reads; one entry per CDR3 protein. The sample yields around 500,000 distinct CDR3 sequences, 15% to 20% seen once. CDR1 SGDLS and CDR2 YYNGEE come from the germline V gene. Trimming removed 3 bases from V and 9 bases from J, with 16 bases in between. The CDR3 consists of 13 residues. Study results and limitations: The SARS-CoV-2 specificity of second-wave clones reaching peak at day 37 remained unverified. The study detected some responding clones in pre-infection memory, suggesting cross-reactive memory joined.

The chain is built from TRBV9 and TRBJ2-7; D not resolved. The receptor was derived from an adult woman who had mild COVID-19 (a few samples of this study predate the infection). Cell type and time point are not known. The sample taken for sequencing was PBMCs or a T cell subset sorted from them (not recorded which). CDR3 in amino acids: CASSEAGDGAQYF. CDR3 bases: TGTGCCAGCAGCGAGGCCGGAGACGGCGCGCAGTACTTC.